Detailed here is one T cell receptor beta chain. The antigen remains undetermined. TCRdb reprocessed the RT-PCR reads with MiXCR, giving one entry per CDR3 protein. The table records 550,000 to 600,000 distinct CDR3 sequences, about an eighth of them present only once. The ends were cut back, 0 bases at V and 5 bases at J, with 10 bases in the middle. Germline V lookup: CDR1 KGHSY, CDR2 FQNENV. This CDR3 region has 14 residues. This sample was included in a study of response to subunit inactivated influenza vaccine. Broader study findings: It was the authors' suggestion that each seasonal influenza vaccination recruits few new T cells.

The sample was PBMCs from blood, taken on the day of vaccination. The sequence derives from a man aged 50 to 60 who received an inactivated influenza vaccine. This chain connects TRBV16 to TRBJ2-5, with D possibly called TRBD1 or TRBD2 (5 bases each). CDR3 in DNA: TGTGCCAGCAGCCAATCACAAGGGGACGAGACCCAGTACTTC. This translates into CASSQSQGDETQYF.